The rows below give T cell receptor beta chains drawn from one sample of a study of T cell repertoires in cytomegalovirus infection. These TCRs' antigens remain unknown. Via MiXCR, TCRdb re-called the reads, giving one row per CDR3 protein. This sample has 300,000 to 400,000 distinct CDR3 sequences; roughly 25% occur once, and the top ten carry approximately 12%. The sample consisted of cultured PBMCs, taken from culture after CMV antigen stimulation. Source of these receptors: a human donor in good health (CMV status not recorded). Some clones in this sample may be carry-over from other donors' samples. The CDR3 runs from the conserved cysteine through the conserved F or W. Not every row has a clone size; where given, it reads once, few, many or a size class.

CDR3 protein: CASSPPGGSGNSPLHF
clone size: few
V gene: TRBV7-2
J gene: TRBJ1-6

CDR3 protein: CASSQRTGVVTGELFF
clone size: many
V gene: TRBV7-2
J gene: TRBJ2-2

CDR3 protein: CASSLSRGGILSYEQYF
clone size: once
V gene: TRBV28
J gene: TRBJ2-7

CDR3 protein: CASSFLAGDSYNEQFF
clone size: many
V gene: TRBV7-2
J gene: TRBJ2-1

CDR3 protein: CASSWGRVGANVLTF
clone size: many
V gene: TRBV7-2
J gene: TRBJ2-6

CDR3 protein: CASSSRTSLSTDTQYF
clone size: many
V gene: TRBV7-8
J gene: TRBJ2-3

CDR3 protein: CASSRRLAEKPTDTQYF
clone size: NA
V gene: TRBV3-1
J gene: TRBJ2-3

CDR3 protein: CASSPASIAEIVIHEQYF
clone size: NA
V gene: TRBV28
J gene: TRBJ2-7

CDR3 protein: CASSLTGYEQFF
clone size: many
V gene: TRBV7-2
J gene: TRBJ2-1

CDR3 protein: CASSLVDQVYEQYF
clone size: few
V gene: TRBV7-2
J gene: TRBJ2-7

CDR3 protein: CASSPARSWTDTQYF
clone size: few
V gene: TRBV4-3
J gene: TRBJ2-3

CDR3 protein: CASSLATSTYNEQFF
clone size: few
V gene: TRBV4-2
J gene: TRBJ2-1

CDR3 protein: CASSYQRGTDTQYF
clone size: many
V gene: TRBV7-2
J gene: TRBJ2-3

CDR3 protein: CASSPSTGGYGQFF
clone size: NA
V gene: TRBV5-6
J gene: TRBJ2-1

CDR3 protein: CASSATSGRANEQFF
clone size: few
V gene: TRBV4-1
J gene: TRBJ2-1

CDR3 protein: CASSRSTGPGSNTEAFF
clone size: NA
V gene: TRBV7-9
J gene: TRBJ1-1

CDR3 protein: CASRPLGNLGGYTF
clone size: NA
V gene: TRBV6-2/TRBV6-3
J gene: TRBJ1-2

CDR3 protein: CASSPGGNQPQHF
clone size: NA
V gene: TRBV7-9
J gene: TRBJ1-5

CDR3 protein: CASSTGTGTGELFF
clone size: NA
V gene: TRBV19
J gene: TRBJ2-2

CDR3 protein: CASSAGTAFGDTQYF
clone size: many
V gene: TRBV7-2
J gene: TRBJ2-3

CDR3 protein: CASSTAGGPFRETQYF
clone size: many
V gene: TRBV7-8
J gene: TRBJ2-5

CDR3 protein: CASSYGTNNEQFF
clone size: NA
V gene: TRBV6-5
J gene: TRBJ2-1

CDR3 protein: CATSDLGQGGTNEKLFF
clone size: few
V gene: TRBV24-1
J gene: TRBJ1-4

CDR3 protein: CASMGTEVYYGYTF
clone size: few
V gene: TRBV2
J gene: TRBJ1-2